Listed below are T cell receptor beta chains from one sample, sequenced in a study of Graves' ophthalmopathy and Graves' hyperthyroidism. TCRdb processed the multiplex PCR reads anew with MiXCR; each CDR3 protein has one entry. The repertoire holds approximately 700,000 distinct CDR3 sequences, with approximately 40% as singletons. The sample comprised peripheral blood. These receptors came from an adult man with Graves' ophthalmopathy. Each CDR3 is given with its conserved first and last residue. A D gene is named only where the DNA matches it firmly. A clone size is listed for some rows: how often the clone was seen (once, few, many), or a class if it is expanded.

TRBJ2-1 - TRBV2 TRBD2 TGTGCCAGCAGTGCCGGACTAGCGCTTGAGCAGTTCTTC CASSAGLALEQFF
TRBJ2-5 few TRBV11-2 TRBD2 TGTGCCAGCAGCTTAGTCGGGGGGTTGAAGACCCAGTACTTC CASSLVGGLKTQYF
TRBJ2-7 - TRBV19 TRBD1 TGTGCCAGTAGTATACGGGGACAGGTCTACGAGCAGTACTTC CASSIRGQVYEQYF
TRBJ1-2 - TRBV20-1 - TGCAGTGCTAGAGGTCGGGGGCCCTTTCAGAGCTACACCTTC CSARGRGPFQSYTF
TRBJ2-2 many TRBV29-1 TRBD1 TGCAGCCCAGGGGGAGCTAACACCGGGGAGCTGTTTTTT CSPGGANTGELFF
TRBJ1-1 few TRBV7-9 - TGTGCCAGCAGCAAACAGGAGTCGATGAACACTGAAGCTTTCTTT CASSKQESMNTEAFF
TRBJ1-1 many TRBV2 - TGTGCCAGCAGTTCCCGGACAGTTAGCACTGAAGCTTTCTTT CASSSRTVSTEAFF
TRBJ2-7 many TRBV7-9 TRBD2 TGTGCCAGCAGCCCCGCGGGGACTAGCGGCTACGAGCAGTACTTC CASSPAGTSGYEQYF
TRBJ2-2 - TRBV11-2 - TGTGCCAGCAGCTTAGATTACCGGGCGAGATACACCGGGAAGCTGTTTTTT CASSLDYRARYTGKLFF
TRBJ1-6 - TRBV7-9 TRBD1 TGTGCCAGCAGCAAAGACCAGGGACAGGGAATTGGTTCACCCCTCCACTTT CASSKDQGQGIGSPLHF
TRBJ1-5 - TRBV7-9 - TGTGCCAGCAGCCGAAACAGGGAAAATCAGCCCCAGCATTTT CASSRNRENQPQHF
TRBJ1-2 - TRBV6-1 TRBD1 TGTGCCAGCAGTGAGACAGGGGTCCCTGGCTACACCTTC CASSETGVPGYTF
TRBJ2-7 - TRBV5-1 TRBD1 TGCGCCAGCAGCTCGGGACAGGTTACCTACGAGCAGTACTTC CASSSGQVTYEQYF
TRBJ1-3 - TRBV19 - TGTGCCAGCAGTTTACCACCTGGGTTAAGCTCTGGAAACACCATATATTTT CASSLPPGLSSGNTIYF
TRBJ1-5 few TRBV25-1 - TGTGCCAGCCATTTCGGGGGTAGCAATCAGCCCCAGCATTTT CASHFGGSNQPQHF
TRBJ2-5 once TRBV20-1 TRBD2 TGCAGTGCGAAAAGGCGGGAGCGGGGGGTCCAAGAGACCCAGTACTTC CSAKRRERGVQETQYF
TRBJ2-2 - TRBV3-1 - TGTGCCAGCAGCCGGGCTCCTACGGCGGGGGAGCTGTTTTTT CASSRAPTAGELFF
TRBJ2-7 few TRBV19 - TGTGCCAGTAGCCCCCGGGACGGGCCCTACGAGCAGTACTTC CASSPRDGPYEQYF
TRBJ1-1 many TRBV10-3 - TGTGCCATCAGGGACACTTGGAACACTGAAGCTTTCTTT CAIRDTWNTEAFF
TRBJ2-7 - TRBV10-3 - TGTGCCATCAGCCCAGTGGGTGTGGGTTTAAAGTCCTACGAGCAGTACTTC CAISPVGVGLKSYEQYF
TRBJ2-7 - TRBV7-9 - TGTGCCAGCAGCTTGCAGGGTCGCTACGAGCAGTACTTC CASSLQGRYEQYF
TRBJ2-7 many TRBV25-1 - TGTGCCAGCAGTAGAGGTGGCAGCTCCTACGAGCAGTACTTC CASSRGGSSYEQYF
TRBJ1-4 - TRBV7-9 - TGTGCCAGCAGCCACGGGGGTAGTGGAACTAATGAAAAACTGTTTTTT CASSHGGSGTNEKLFF
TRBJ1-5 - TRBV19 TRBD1 TGTGCCAGTAGTGCAACCGGGACAGGGAGCAATCAGCCCCAGCATTTT CASSATGTGSNQPQHF
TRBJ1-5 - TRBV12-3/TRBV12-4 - TGTGCCAGCAGTCCCCTAGGGAGGGATCAGCCCCAGCATTTT CASSPLGRDQPQHF
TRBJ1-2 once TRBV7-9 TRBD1 TGTGCCAGCAGTCTTACAGGGGACGGTGGCTACACCTTC CASSLTGDGGYTF
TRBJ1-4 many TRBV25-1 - TGTGCCAGCAGTGACCTTGGGACTGAAAAACTGTTTTTT CASSDLGTEKLFF
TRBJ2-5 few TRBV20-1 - TGCAGTGGGGCTGGTGTGGAGGGGGACTGGGGAGAGACCCAGTACTTC CSGAGVEGDWGETQYF
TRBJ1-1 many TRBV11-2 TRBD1 TGTGCCAGCAGCCCGACAGGGGAGAGTACTGAAGCTTTCTTT CASSPTGESTEAFF
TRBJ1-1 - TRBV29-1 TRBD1 TGCAGCGCTGTGGGACAGGGGGTTTTAATTGGAATGAACACTGAAGCTTTCTTT CSAVGQGVLIGMNTEAFF
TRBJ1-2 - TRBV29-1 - TGCAGCGTTGACACAGGGATCCCTAACTATAACTACACCTTC CSVDTGIPNYNYTF
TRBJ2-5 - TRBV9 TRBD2 TGTGCCAGCAGCCCTGGGGGGGGATTGGGCCAAGAGACCCAGTACTTC CASSPGGGLGQETQYF
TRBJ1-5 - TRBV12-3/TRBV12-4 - TGTGCCAGCAGTTACTCTTTTGGGCAGCCCCAGCATTTT CASSYSFGQPQHF
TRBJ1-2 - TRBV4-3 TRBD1 TGCGCCAGCAGCCCATATGAGGGACAGGGAGATGGCTACACCTTC CASSPYEGQGDGYTF
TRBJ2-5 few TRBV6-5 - TGTGCCAGCAGTTACTCGGGGGAAAAAGAGACCCAGTACTTC CASSYSGEKETQYF
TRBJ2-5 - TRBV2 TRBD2 TGTGCCAGCAGTTTCCAGCTAGCGGGGGGAGTGAAGACCCAGTACTTC CASSFQLAGGVKTQYF
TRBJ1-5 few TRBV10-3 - TGTGCCAGCAGTTACCCCTCCGGCACAGGGTCGGGGCAGCCCCAGCATTTT CASSYPSGTGSGQPQHF
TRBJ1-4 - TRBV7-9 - TGTGCCAGCAGCTTACGCACTGAAAAACTGTTTTTT CASSLRTEKLFF
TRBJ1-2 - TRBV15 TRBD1 TGTGCCACCAGACGAACCGGGACAGCCTATGGCTACACCTTC CATRRTGTAYGYTF
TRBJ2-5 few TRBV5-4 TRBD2 TGTGCCAGCAGACCGGGACTAGCGGGGGTGTTCCAAGAGACCCAGTACTTC CASRPGLAGVFQETQYF
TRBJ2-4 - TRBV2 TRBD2 TGTGCCAGCAGTAAGACTAGCGGACTAGCCAAAAACATTCAGTACTTC CASSKTSGLAKNIQYF
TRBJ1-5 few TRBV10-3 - TGTGCCACCCAAAGAGACCGGGGAATCTATCAGCCCCAGCATTTT CATQRDRGIYQPQHF
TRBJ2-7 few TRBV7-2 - TGTGCCAGCACCCTCAAAATGACAGATTCCTACGAGCAGTACTTC CASTLKMTDSYEQYF
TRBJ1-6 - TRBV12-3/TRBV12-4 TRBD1 TGTGCCAGTACTAACAGGGGGGATATTTCACCCCTCCACTTT CASTNRGDISPLHF
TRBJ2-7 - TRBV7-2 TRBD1 TGTGCCAGCGGCTCCCCGGGGACAGGGGCAGGTGAGCAGTACTTC CASGSPGTGAGEQYF
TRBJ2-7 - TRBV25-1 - TGTGCCAGCAGCCAATTATGGCAGGGGCTCTACGAGCAGTACTTC CASSQLWQGLYEQYF
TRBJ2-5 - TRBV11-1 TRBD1 TGTGCCAGCAGCTTAGGTGTCGGACAGGGGCAGTGGGAGACCCAGTACTTC CASSLGVGQGQWETQYF
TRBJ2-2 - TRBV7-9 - TGTGCCAGCAGTTCAAATCGGGACGCCATGACCGGGGAGCTGTTTTTT CASSSNRDAMTGELFF
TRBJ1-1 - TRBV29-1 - TGCAGCGTTTGTGCGTCGAGGGATGAAGCTTTCTTT CSVCASRDEAFF
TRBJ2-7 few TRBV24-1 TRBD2 TGTGCCAGCAGTTCAGGACTAGCGGGAGTATCCGAGCAGTACTTC CASSSGLAGVSEQYF
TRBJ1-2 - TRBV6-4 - TGTGCCAGCGGACCGGGTCTTAACTATGGCTACACCTTC CASGPGLNYGYTF
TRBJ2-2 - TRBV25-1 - TGTGCCAGCTTTGACGGGGAGCTGTTTTTT CASFDGELFF
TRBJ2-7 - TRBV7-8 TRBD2 TGTGCCAGCAGGCGGGGGGTCGACTACGAGCAGTACTTC CASRRGVDYEQYF
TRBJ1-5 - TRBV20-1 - TGCAGTGCTCACGACCTGACTGGATATAGCAATCAGCCCCAGCATTTT CSAHDLTGYSNQPQHF
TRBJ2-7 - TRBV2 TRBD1 TGTGCCAGCAGTGCGGTACAGGGGGGACACTACGAGCAGTACTTC CASSAVQGGHYEQYF
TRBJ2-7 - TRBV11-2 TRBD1 TGTGCCAGCAGCGGCTGGACAGGGGGGGCCTACGAGCAGTACTTC CASSGWTGGAYEQYF
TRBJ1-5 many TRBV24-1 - TGTGCCACCAGTGACGGGACGGTAAATCAGCCCCAGCATTTT CATSDGTVNQPQHF
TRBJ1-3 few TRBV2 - TGTGCCAGCAGTGAGAACGAAGACGGGCTCTCTGGAAACACCATATATTTT CASSENEDGLSGNTIYF
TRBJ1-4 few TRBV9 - TGTGCCAGCAGCGTAGATGAGACCCATGAAAAACTGTTTTTT CASSVDETHEKLFF